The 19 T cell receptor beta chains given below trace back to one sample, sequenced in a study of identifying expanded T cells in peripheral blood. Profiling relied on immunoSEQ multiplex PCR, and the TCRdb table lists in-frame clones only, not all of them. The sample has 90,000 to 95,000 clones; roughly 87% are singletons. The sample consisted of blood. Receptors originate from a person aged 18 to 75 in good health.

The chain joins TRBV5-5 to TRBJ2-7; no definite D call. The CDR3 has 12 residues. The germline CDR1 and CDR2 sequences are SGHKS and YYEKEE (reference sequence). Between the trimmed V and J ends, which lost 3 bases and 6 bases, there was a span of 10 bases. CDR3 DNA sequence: TGTGCCAGCAGCTCTACGGTAGGCGAGCAGTACTTC. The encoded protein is CASSSTVGEQYF. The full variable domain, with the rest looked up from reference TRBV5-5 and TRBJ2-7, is DAGVTQSPTHLIKTRGQQVTLRCSPISGHKSVSWYQQVLGQGPQFIFQYYEKEERGRGNFPDRFSARQFPNYSSELNVNALLLGDSALYLCASSSTVGEQYFGPGTRLTVT.

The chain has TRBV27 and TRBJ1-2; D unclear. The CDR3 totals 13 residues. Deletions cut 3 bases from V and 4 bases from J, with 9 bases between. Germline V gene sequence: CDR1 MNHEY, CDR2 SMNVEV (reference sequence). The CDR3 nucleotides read TGTGCCAGCAGTTTCCTGGGTGGCTATGGCTACACCTTC. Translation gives CASSFLGGYGYTF.

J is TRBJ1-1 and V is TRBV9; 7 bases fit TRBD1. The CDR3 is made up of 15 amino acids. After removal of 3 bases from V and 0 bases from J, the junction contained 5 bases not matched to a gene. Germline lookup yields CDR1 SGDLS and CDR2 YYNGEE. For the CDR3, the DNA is TGTGCCAGCAGCGCCGCGACAGGGCTGAACACTGAAGCTTTCTTT. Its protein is CASSAATGLNTEAFF.

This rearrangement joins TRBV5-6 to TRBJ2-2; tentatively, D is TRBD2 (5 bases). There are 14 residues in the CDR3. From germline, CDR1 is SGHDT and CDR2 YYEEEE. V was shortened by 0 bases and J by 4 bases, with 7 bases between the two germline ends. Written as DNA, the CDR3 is TGTGCCAGCAGCTTGGGGCTAGCCACCGGGGAGCTGTTTTTT. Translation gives CASSLGLATGELFF.

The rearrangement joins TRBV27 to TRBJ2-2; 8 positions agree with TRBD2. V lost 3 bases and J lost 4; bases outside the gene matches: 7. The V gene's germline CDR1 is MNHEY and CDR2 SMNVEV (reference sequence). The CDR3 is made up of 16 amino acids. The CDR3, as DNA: TGTGCCAGCAGTTTTAGTGGGACTAGTGGCACCGGGGAGCTGTTTTTT. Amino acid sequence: CASSFSGTSGTGELFF.

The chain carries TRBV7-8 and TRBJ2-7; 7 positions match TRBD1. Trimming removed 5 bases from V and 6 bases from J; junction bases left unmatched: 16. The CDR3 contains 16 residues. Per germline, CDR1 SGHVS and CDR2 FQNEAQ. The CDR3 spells CASSLAEDRRSLEQYF. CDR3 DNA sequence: TGTGCCAGCAGCCTGGCCGAGGACAGGAGGTCCCTCGAGCAGTACTTC.

The CDR3: CASSFGSGDTEAFF. The CDR3 nucleotides are TGTGCCAGCAGCTTCGGTTCAGGGGACACTGAAGCTTTCTTT. The chain carries TRBV11-2 and TRBJ1-1, with D perhaps TRBD1 (6 bases). The CDR3 contains 14 residues. Germline CDR1 SGHAT, CDR2 FQNNGV. Between the trimmed V and J ends, which lost 3 bases and 3 bases, there was a span of 11 bases.

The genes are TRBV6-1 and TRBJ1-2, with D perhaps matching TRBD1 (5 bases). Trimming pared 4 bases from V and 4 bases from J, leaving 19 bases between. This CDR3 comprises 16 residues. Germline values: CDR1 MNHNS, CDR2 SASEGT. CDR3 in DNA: TGTGCCAGCAGTGTCCCGAGGGGCAGGGCGGGCTATGGCTACACCTTC. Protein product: CASSVPRGRAGYGYTF.

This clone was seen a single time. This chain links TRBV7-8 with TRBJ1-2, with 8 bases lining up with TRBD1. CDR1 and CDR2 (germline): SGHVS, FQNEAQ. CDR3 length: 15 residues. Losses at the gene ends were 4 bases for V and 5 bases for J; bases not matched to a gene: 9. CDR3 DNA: TGTGCCAGCAGCTCGGGACAGGCCACTTTTTATGGCTACACCTTC. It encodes CASSSGQATFYGYTF.

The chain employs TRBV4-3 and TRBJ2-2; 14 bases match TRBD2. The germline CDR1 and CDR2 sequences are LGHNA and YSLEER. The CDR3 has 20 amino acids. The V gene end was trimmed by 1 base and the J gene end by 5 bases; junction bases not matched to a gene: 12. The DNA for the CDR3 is TGCGCCAGCAGCCAAGCCGTAGGGACTAGCGGGAGTAGGGGAACCGGGGAGCTGTTTTTT. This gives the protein CASSQAVGTSGSRGTGELFF.

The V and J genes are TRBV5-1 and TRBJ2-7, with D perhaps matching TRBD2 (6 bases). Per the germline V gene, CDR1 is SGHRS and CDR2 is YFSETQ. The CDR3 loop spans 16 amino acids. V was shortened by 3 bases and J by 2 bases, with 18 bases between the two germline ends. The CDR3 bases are TGCGCCAGCAGCTCGCGAGGGGAGGCAAGCGCCTACGAGCAGTACTTC. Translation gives CASSSRGEASAYEQYF.

CDR3 loop: CASTSQSGLSGNTIYF. CDR3 DNA: TGTGCCAGCACCTCCCAAAGCGGTCTCTCTGGAAACACCATATATTTT. This sequence joins TRBV11-3 and TRBJ1-3; D is ambiguous. CDR3 size: 16 residues. Per the germline V gene, CDR1 is SGHNT and CDR2 is YENEEA. V lost 7 bases to trimming and J lost 0 bases, with 16 bases between them.

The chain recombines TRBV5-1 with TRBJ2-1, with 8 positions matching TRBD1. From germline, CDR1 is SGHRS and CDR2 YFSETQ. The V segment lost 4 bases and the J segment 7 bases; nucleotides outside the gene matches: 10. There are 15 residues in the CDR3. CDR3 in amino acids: CASSAGQGGMNEQFF. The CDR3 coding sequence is TGCGCCAGCAGCGCCGGACAGGGTGGTATGAATGAGCAGTTCTTC. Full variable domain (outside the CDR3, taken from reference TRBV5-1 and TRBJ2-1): KAGVTQTPRYLIKTRGQQVTLSCSPISGHRSVSWYQQTPGQGLQFLFEYFSETQRNKGNFPGRFSGRQFSNSRSEMNVSTLELGDSALYLCASSAGQGGMNEQFFGPGTRLTVL.

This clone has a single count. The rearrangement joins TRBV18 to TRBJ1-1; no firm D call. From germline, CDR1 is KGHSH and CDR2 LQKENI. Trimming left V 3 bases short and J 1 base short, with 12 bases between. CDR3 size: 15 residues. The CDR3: CASSPLEGRNTEAFF. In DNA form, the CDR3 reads TGTGCCAGCTCACCCTTGGAGGGAAGGAACACTGAAGCTTTCTTT.

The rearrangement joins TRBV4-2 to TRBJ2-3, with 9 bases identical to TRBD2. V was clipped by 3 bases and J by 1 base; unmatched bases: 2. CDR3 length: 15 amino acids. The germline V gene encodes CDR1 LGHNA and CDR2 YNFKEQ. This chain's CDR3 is CASSQRGGGTDTQYF. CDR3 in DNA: TGTGCCAGCAGCCAGCGGGGGGGCGGCACAGATACGCAGTATTTT.

The CDR3 DNA sequence: TGCGCCAGCAGCGGGGAGGTAGTCACTGAAGCTTTCTTT. It translates to CASSGEVVTEAFF. The rearrangement uses TRBV5-1 and TRBJ1-1; D is ambiguous. Germline V CDR1 and CDR2: SGHRS, YFSETQ. This CDR3 contains 13 residues. Deletions cut 4 bases from V and 4 bases from J, with 11 bases between.

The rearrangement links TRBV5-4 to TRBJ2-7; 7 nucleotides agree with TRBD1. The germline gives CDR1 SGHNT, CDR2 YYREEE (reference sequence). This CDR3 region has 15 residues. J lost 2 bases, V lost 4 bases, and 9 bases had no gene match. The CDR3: CASSRDSGFPYEQYF. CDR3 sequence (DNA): TGTGCCAGCAGCCGGGACAGCGGATTCCCCTACGAGCAGTACTTC. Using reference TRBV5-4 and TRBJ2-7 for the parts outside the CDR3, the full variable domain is ETGVTQSPTHLIKTRGQQVTLRCSSQSGHNTVSWYQQALGQGPQFIFQYYREEENGRGNFPPRFSGLQFPNYSSELNVNALELDDSALYLCASSRDSGFPYEQYFGPGTRLTVT.

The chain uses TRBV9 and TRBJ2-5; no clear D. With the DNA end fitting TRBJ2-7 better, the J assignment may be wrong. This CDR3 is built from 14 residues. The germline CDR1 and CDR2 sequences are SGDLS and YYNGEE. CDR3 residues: CASSVGWGSDEQYF. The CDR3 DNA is TGTGCCAGCAGCGTAGGATGGGGAAGCGACGAGCAGTACTTC.

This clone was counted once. The CDR3 bases are TGTGCCAGCAGGGAGGGGGGACAGGGAAACACCATATATTTT. The encoded protein is CASREGGQGNTIYF. J is TRBJ1-3 and V is TRBV6-6; TRBD1 aligns across 7 bases. The CDR3 has 14 residues. The ends lost 6 bases at V and 4 bases at J; junction bases unmatched: 6. Germline CDR1 MNHNY, CDR2 SVGAGI (reference sequence).